What follows are 30 T cell receptor beta chains derived from one specimen sequenced in a study of T cell repertoires in cytomegalovirus infection. From the reads, TCRdb called clonotypes with MiXCR, one entry per CDR3 protein. This table has around 450,000 distinct CDR3 sequences, approximately 30% appearing once. The sample comprised PBMCs. Every receptor here comes from a human donor in good health (CMV status not recorded). Some clones in this sample may be carry-over from other donors' samples.

The chain has TRBV20-1 and TRBJ2-1; perhaps D is TRBD1 or TRBD2 (5 bases each). Germline loops: CDR1 DFQATT, CDR2 SNEGSKA (reference sequence). The V end was cut by 8 bases, the J end by 9 bases, with 20 bases between. This CDR3 is 13 amino acids long. CDR3 sequence: CSPGGVRGAEQFF. CDR3 DNA: TGCAGTCCTGGGGGAGTTAGGGGCGCTGAGCAGTTCTTC.

The rearrangement uses TRBV20-1 and TRBJ2-3; D is unresolved. CDR1 is DFQATT, CDR2 SNEGSKA, per germline (reference sequence). Trimming shortened V by 5 bases and J by 6 bases, and 9 bases separated the two germline ends. The CDR3 loop spans 11 amino acids. In nucleotides, the CDR3 is TGCAGTGCTGCGTTAGTGGATACGCAGTATTTT. The encoded protein is CSAALVDTQYF.

The sample holds many counts of this clonotype. V and J are TRBV7-2 and TRBJ2-1; D is uncertain. Germline CDR1 is SGHTA and CDR2 is FQGNSA. The V gene lost 6 bases and the J gene lost 0 bases, with 9 bases spanning the gap. This CDR3 is 14 amino acids long. The CDR3 spells CASRDPSSYNEQFF. The CDR3 DNA follows: TGTGCCAGCAGGGACCCGAGCTCCTACAATGAGCAGTTCTTC.

The chain combines TRBV20-1 with TRBJ2-7; 8 bases are a match to TRBD1. The CDR3 has 10 residues. The V segment lost 8 bases and the J segment 7 bases; nucleotides outside the gene matches: 4. Germline CDR1 DFQATT, CDR2 SNEGSKA (reference sequence). CDR3 loop: CSSTGDEQYF. CDR3 nucleotide sequence: TGCAGTTCGACAGGGGATGAGCAGTACTTC.

This clonotype was picked up a small number of times. The chain is built from TRBV25-1 and TRBJ2-7; possibly TRBD1 for D (6 bases). The CDR3 has 13 residues. Germline V gene data show CDR1 as MGHDK and CDR2 as SYGVNS. Deletions cut 8 bases from V and 2 bases from J, with 13 bases between. CDR3 nucleotide sequence: TGTGCCAGCTCGGACAGCCTCACCTACGAGCAGTACTTC. This translates into CASSDSLTYEQYF.

Notes on this clonotype: The conserved phenylalanine or tryptophan normally closing the CDR3 is absent here, so this likely arose from a read error. This chain joins TRBV10-3 and TRBJ2-5; no reliable D call. In germline, CDR1 is ENHRY, CDR2 SYGVKD. V shed 4 bases and J shed 5 bases, with 11 bases lying between them. The CDR3 runs 13 residues. The CDR3 DNA reads TGTGCCATCAGTGTATCAAGTTCGGAGACCCAGTACCTC. It is translated as CAISVSSSETQYL.

The V gene is TRBV6-1, the J gene TRBJ2-2; 7 nucleotides match TRBD2. Germline V gives CDR1 MNHNS, CDR2 SASEGT. With V trimmed by 8 bases and J by 6 bases, 9 bases remained unmatched. CDR3 size: 14 residues. CDR3 in amino acids: CASAGVRGAGELFF. In DNA, the CDR3 is TGTGCCAGCGCGGGAGTGAGGGGCGCCGGGGAGCTGTTTTTT.

Details on this clonotype: The junction departs from the called germline gene at one end, perhaps through a read error. The J gene is TRBJ1-5, the V gene TRBV18; 9 bases fit TRBD1. The CDR3 totals 19 residues. In germline, CDR1 is KGHSH, CDR2 LQKENI. The CDR3 DNA reads as TGTGTCAGCTCACCATCGGGGCCCTCCGGGACAGGGTTGGATCAGCCCCAGCATTTT. It specifies CVSSPSGPSGTGLDQPQHF.

Turning to this clonotype: A read error may explain this, as a much larger clone is one base away. The chain recombines TRBV7-2 with TRBJ1-2, with 7 bases identical to TRBD1. Germline trimming cut 1 base from V and 11 bases from J; bases unmatched to any gene: 13. This CDR3 has 15 residues. Germline loops: CDR1 SGHTA, CDR2 FQGNSA. The CDR3 sequence is CASSLVGPGTVEYTF. The CDR3 DNA follows: TGTGCCAGCAGCTTAGTGGGCCCAGGGACAGTTGAGTACACCTTC.

V and J are TRBV19 and TRBJ1-3; D is possibly TRBD1 (6 bases). The CDR3 loop spans 15 amino acids. Germline CDR1 and CDR2: LNHDA and SQIVND (reference sequence). The germline V and J ends were trimmed by 6 bases and 0 bases, with 12 bases remaining between them. CDR3 nucleotides: TGTGCCAGTAGGGTCGACAGGAGCTCTGGAAACACCATATATTTT. Amino acid sequence: CASRVDRSSGNTIYF.

This clonotype showed up just once. A read error may be the cause here, since a much bigger clone is one base away. No conserved phenylalanine or tryptophan ends this CDR3, so it is likely a read error. The gene calls are TRBV6-1 and TRBJ2-7, with TRBD1 identical over 7 bases. CDR3 length: 13 residues. Germline CDR1 MNHNS, CDR2 SASEGT. The junction had 8 bases not matched to a gene; V was cut back by 8 bases and J by 4 bases. The CDR3 here is CASGRQGPYEQYL. The CDR3 region has the DNA TGTGCCAGCGGCCGACAGGGTCCGTACGAGCAGTACTTA.

This clonotype was detected many times. The rearrangement uses TRBV7-8 and TRBJ2-7; D could derive from TRBD1 or TRBD2 (5 bases each). This CDR3 is 14 amino acids long. Trimming removed 3 bases at V and 1 base at J, with 10 bases between. Germline-derived CDR1 and CDR2 are SGHVS and FQNEAQ. The CDR3 bases are TGTGCCAGCAGCTTCAGGGACGTTTCCTACGAGCAGTACTTC. This encodes CASSFRDVSYEQYF.

This clonotype was counted only a few times. This chain links TRBV6-6 with TRBJ1-2; D is unresolved. CDR1 is MNHNY and CDR2 is SVGAGI in the germline V gene (reference sequence). The V end was cut by 5 bases, the J end by 7 bases, with 8 bases between. CDR3 length: 11 amino acids. The CDR3 region has the DNA TGTGCCAGCAGTCGGTTGGCTGGCTACACCTTC. Amino acid sequence: CASSRLAGYTF.

This clonotype has more than one count but fewer than ten. The rearrangement links TRBV11-2 to TRBJ2-2, with D perhaps matching TRBD2 (5 bases). Trimming left V 5 bases short and J 1 base short, with 17 bases between. Germline-derived CDR1 and CDR2 are SGHAT and FQNNGV. The CDR3 has 17 residues. CDR3 loop: CASSTSVGSRNTGELFF. The CDR3 nucleotides read TGTGCCAGCAGCACTAGTGTGGGGTCTCGGAACACCGGGGAGCTGTTTTTT.

The J gene is TRBJ2-1, the V gene TRBV6-5, with 9 nucleotides matching TRBD2. V trimming: 5 bases; J trimming: 2 bases; junction bases outside the gene matches: 10. From germline, CDR1 is MNHEY and CDR2 SVGAGI. CDR3 size: 17 residues. The CDR3 nucleotides read TGTGCCAGCAGTCCACATGGGGGCGGGGGGGCCTACAATGAGCAGTTCTTC. This encodes CASSPHGGGGAYNEQFF.

V and J are TRBV28 and TRBJ2-7, with D possibly being TRBD2 (9 bases). The CDR3 consists of 13 residues. V was pared by 8 bases and J by 7 bases, with 18 bases between. Per the germline V gene, CDR1 is MDHEN and CDR2 is SYDVKM. CDR3 coding DNA: TGTGCCAGCTGCCTAGCGGGGACAGGAGAGCAGTACTTC. Its translation: CASCLAGTGEQYF.

This clonotype was counted only a few times. The V gene is TRBV6-2 or TRBV6-3, the J gene TRBJ1-1; possibly TRBD1 for D (6 bases). The CDR3 length is 17 residues. The germline CDR1 and CDR2 sequences are MNHEY and SVGEGT. Trimming removed 3 bases from V and 3 bases from J, with 20 bases in between. The CDR3 loop reads CASSYRFGGGLDTEAFF. The CDR3 nucleotides read TGTGCCAGCAGTTATCGCTTTGGTGGGGGCTTGGACACTGAAGCTTTCTTT.

This clonotype appeared many times. This chain uses TRBV7-8 with TRBJ1-1; TRBD1 is a possible D gene (5 bases). Trimming removed 1 base at V and 1 base at J, with 7 bases between. The CDR3 is 14 amino acids. Per germline, CDR1 SGHVS and CDR2 FQNEAQ. Here the CDR3 DNA reads TGTGCCAGCAGCTTAGGGGGCGCGAACACTGAAGCTTTCTTT. Translating gives CASSLGGANTEAFF.

Regarding this clonotype: One end of the junction does not line up with germline, which may come from a read error. CDR3 protein: CASSDDSRGGETQSF. The CDR3, as DNA: TGTGCCAGCAGCGACGACAGTCGGGGAGGGGAGACCCAGTCCTTC. The genes are TRBV5-4 and TRBJ2-5, with TRBD2 matching over 7 bases. The germline gives CDR1 SGHNT, CDR2 YYREEE (reference sequence). The length of the CDR3 is 15 residues.

This clonotype was seen a few times. This chain joins TRBV24-1 and TRBJ2-2; 7 bases agree with TRBD1. V was pared by 1 base and J by 1 base, with 5 bases of the junction left unmatched. The CDR3 extends over 17 amino acids. Germline V lookup: CDR1 KGHDR, CDR2 SFDVKD. CDR3 region: CATSDFTGTENTGELFF. For the CDR3, the DNA is TGTGCCACCAGTGATTTTACCGGGACAGAGAACACCGGGGAGCTGTTTTTT.

This clonotype is a singleton in its sample. The rearrangement joins TRBV20-1 to TRBJ2-7; D is ambiguous. The CDR3 has 13 amino acids. Germline V lookup: CDR1 DFQATT, CDR2 SNEGSKA (reference sequence). V was shortened by 0 bases and J by 2 bases, with 8 bases between the two germline ends. The CDR3 sequence: CSAREVSPYEQYF. CDR3 bases: TGCAGTGCTAGAGAGGTCTCTCCCTACGAGCAGTACTTC.

The chain carries TRBV6-5 and TRBJ1-1; D is perhaps TRBD1 (6 bases). CDR3 size: 14 residues. Germline V gives CDR1 MNHEY, CDR2 SVGAGI. The V and J ends lost 5 bases and 4 bases respectively, with 14 bases between them. The CDR3 loop is CASSTQGFATEAFF. In nucleotides, the CDR3 is TGTGCCAGCAGTACACAGGGCTTTGCCACTGAAGCTTTCTTT.

The CDR3 DNA reads TGTGCCAGCAGTCCAGGGGGCGGGGGGGAGCTGTTTTTT. It is translated as CASSPGGGGELFF. The V gene is TRBV28, the J gene TRBJ2-2, with 8 bases that match TRBD1. The CDR3 is 13 amino acids. Trimming at V came to 5 bases and at J to 8 bases, leaving 4 bases not matched to a gene. Per the germline V gene, CDR1 is MDHEN and CDR2 is SYDVKM.

This clonotype has a handful of counts. The chain uses TRBV12-3 or TRBV12-4 and TRBJ2-3; 7 bases are shared with TRBD1. J lost 1 base, V lost 6 bases, and 4 bases had no gene match. The CDR3 extends over 14 amino acids. CDR3 bases: TGTGCCAGCAGAGCCGGGACAGGCACAGATACGCAGTATTTT. It encodes CASRAGTGTDTQYF.

The V call is TRBV12-3 or TRBV12-4, the J call TRBJ1-6; 8 bases match TRBD1. Trimming removed 4 bases from V and 7 bases from J; junction bases left unmatched: 12. The CDR3 sequence is 17 residues long. CDR3 in amino acids: CASSSRGLTGGNSPLHF. The CDR3 bases are TGTGCCAGCAGTTCTAGGGGCCTAACAGGGGGAAATTCACCCCTCCACTTT.

In this sample, this clonotype turned up a few times. The rearrangement uses TRBV6-5 and TRBJ1-1; 7 bases are a match to TRBD1. Trimming cost V 2 bases and J 0 bases; bases outside gene matches: 12. Germline CDR1 and CDR2: MNHEY and SVGAGI. CDR3 size: 18 residues. This chain's CDR3 is CASSYTWTGRIMNTEAFF. Here the CDR3 DNA reads TGTGCCAGCAGTTACACTTGGACAGGTCGAATAATGAACACTGAAGCTTTCTTT.

In this sample, this clonotype turned up many times. The chain has TRBV7-8 and TRBJ1-4; 8 nucleotides agree with TRBD1. V lost 5 bases, J lost 7 bases, and 3 bases stayed unmatched. The CDR3 has 13 amino acids. The germline V gene encodes CDR1 SGHVS and CDR2 FQNEAQ. For the CDR3, the DNA is TGTGCCAGCAGCGGACAGGGTAGTGAAAAACTGTTTTTT. Residues: CASSGQGSEKLFF.

This clonotype has a handful of counts. The chain links TRBV12-5 to TRBJ2-2; 7 bases fit TRBD1. CDR1 and CDR2 from the germline V gene are LGHNT and FRNRAP. V lost 2 bases, J lost 0 bases, and 21 bases stayed unmatched. The CDR3 runs 22 residues. For the CDR3, the DNA is TGTGCTAGTGGTTTGTTCCCAAAACTGGCCGAGGTGGGACAGCCGAACACCGGGGAGCTGTTTTTT. Its protein is CASGLFPKLAEVGQPNTGELFF. The whole variable domain, remainder taken from reference TRBV12-5 and TRBJ2-2, is DARVTQTPRHKVTEMGQEVTMRCQPILGHNTVFWYRQTMMQGLELLAYFRNRAPLDDSGMPKDRFSAEMPDATLATLKIQPSEPRDSAVYFCASGLFPKLAEVGQPNTGELFFGEGSRLTVL.

The sample holds a few counts of this clonotype. The chain employs TRBV20-1 and TRBJ2-1, with unresolved D. CDR3 size: 12 residues. Per germline, CDR1 DFQATT and CDR2 SNEGSKA (reference sequence). V shed 3 bases and J shed 5 bases, with 8 bases lying between them. CDR3: CSASQQNNEQFF. CDR3 nucleotide sequence: TGCAGTGCTAGCCAGCAAAACAATGAGCAGTTCTTC.

There are many counts of this clonotype. The CDR3 DNA sequence: TGTGCCAGCAGCTTAACTAGCGGGGGGATTCGCACAGATACGCAGTATTTT. It yields the protein CASSLTSGGIRTDTQYF. The J gene is TRBJ2-3, the V gene TRBV7-2; 12 bases agree with TRBD2. The CDR3 is 17 amino acids. Germline V gene sequence: CDR1 SGHTA, CDR2 FQGNSA. Trimming cost V 2 bases and J 1 base; bases outside gene matches: 4.